The rows below give T cell receptor beta chains drawn from one sample of a study of T cell responses to AZD1222 COVID-19 vaccine. The assay was immunoSEQ multiplex PCR, and TCRdb's table has in-frame clones only and misses some. The sample has roughly 150,000 clones; around 91% are singletons. The sequences come from peripheral blood, collected 28 days after the second AZD1222 dose. Source of these receptors: an adult who received the AZD1222 COVID-19 vaccine. The CDR3 runs from the conserved cysteine through the conserved F or W. D genes are given only for firm matches.

j_call,d_call,v_call,cdr3_aa,cdr3_nt
TRBJ1-6,.,TRBV7-2,CASSLGGQIYNSPLHF,TGTGCCAGCAGCTTAGGCGGACAGATTTATAATTCACCCCTCCACTTT
TRBJ2-1,.,TRBV7-6,CASSLSPPGQINEQFF,TGTGCCAGCAGCTTATCGCCGCCGGGTCAGATCAATGAGCAGTTCTTC
TRBJ1-6,.,TRBV19,CASSIDPPSVWNNSPLHF,TGTGCCAGTAGTATAGATCCCCCCAGCGTTTGGAATAATTCACCCCTCCACTTT
TRBJ2-3,TRBD2,TRBV18,CASSPSLAGGSTDTQYF,TGTGCCAGCTCACCATCCCTAGCGGGGGGCAGCACAGATACGCAGTATTTT
TRBJ1-4,.,TRBV27,CASRPDSLNEKLFF,TGTGCCAGCCGTCCGGACAGCTTAAATGAAAAACTGTTTTTT
TRBJ2-7,.,TRBV27,CASRRAGDNSYEQYF,TGTGCCAGCAGGCGTGCAGGGGACAACTCCTACGAGCAGTACTTC
TRBJ2-3,.,TRBV1,CTSSQGGPDTQYF,TGCACCAGCAGCCAAGGAGGACCAGATACGCAGTATTTT
TRBJ2-5,.,TRBV24-1,CAVGQQETQYF,TGTGCCGTGGGACAACAAGAGACCCAGTACTTC
TRBJ2-3,TRBD1,TRBV7-9,CASSSGTGSTDTQYF,TGTGCCAGCAGCTCTGGGACAGGTAGCACAGATACGCAGTATTTT
TRBJ1-2,TRBD1,TRBV4-1,CASSQGSRTGEELTNGYTF,TGCGCCAGCAGCCAAGGTTCAAGGACAGGGGAGGAACTTACCAATGGCTACACCTTC
TRBJ1-2,TRBD1,TRBV18,CASSPRQGDYTF,TGTGCCAGCTCACCTCGACAGGGGGACTACACCTTC
TRBJ2-3,.,TRBV24-1,CATSDGQGRIDTQYF,TGTGCCACCAGTGACGGGCAGGGGCGTATAGATACGCAGTATTTT
TRBJ1-4,.,TRBV12-3/TRBV12-4,CASSFGREKLFF,TGTGCCAGCAGTTTTGGCCGTGAAAAACTGTTTTTT
TRBJ1-2,TRBD1,TRBV18,CASSPGTGGYGYTF,TGTGCCAGCTCGCCCGGGACAGGGGGGTATGGCTACACCTTC